The entry that follows covers one T cell receptor beta chain sequence. No antigen is known for it. This specimen comes from a study of T cells in localized non-small cell lung cancer. Study outcomes and limitations: Within adjacent lung there appeared a median 57 of the top 100 tumor clones. Multi-region tumor sequencing was not done, so intratumor heterogeneity could not be excluded.

Trimming cost V 5 bases and J 0 bases, with 7 bases left between them. This CDR3 spans 13 amino acids. Germline loops: CDR1 LNHDA, CDR2 SQIVND (reference sequence). Data came from immunoSEQ multiplex PCR; TCRdb stores just in-frame clones and leaves some out. The sample lists about 82,000 clones, about 78% seen once, with roughly 19% in the top ten. The starting material was PBMCs, obtained before any cancer treatment. The chain has TRBV19 and TRBJ1-1, with unresolved D. This clonotype was sampled from a man between 40 and 70 years old with stage II squamous cell lung carcinoma. CDR3 in DNA: TGTGCCAGTAGTCCCGGCTTGAACACTGAAGCTTTCTTT. This translates into CASSPGLNTEAFF.